Listed below are T cell receptor beta chains from one sample, sequenced in a study of cytomegalovirus exposure and HLA in healthy donors. Method: immunoSEQ multiplex PCR; TCRdb's copy keeps in-frame clones and lacks some. Of around 400,000 clones listed, 75% to 90% are singletons. Specimen: PBMCs. These receptors were taken from a woman aged 18-29 years in good health and CMV-seronegative. CDR3s include the opening cysteine and the closing phenylalanine or tryptophan. D genes are given only for firm matches. A clone size is listed for some rows: how often the clone was seen (once, few, many), or a class if it is expanded.

clone_size d_call j_call v_call cdr3_nt cdr3_aa
NA NA TRBJ2-3 TRBV27 TGTGCCAGTAGGGCCGGACAGAAAGGGGATACGCAGTATTTT CASRAGQKGDTQYF
NA TRBD1 TRBJ2-7 TRBV14 TGTGCCAGCAGCCCCTACACCTCCACCAGGACAGGGGGCACGAGTAGGTACGAGCAGTACTTC CASSPYTSTRTGGTSRYEQYF
NA TRBD1 TRBJ1-4 TRBV27 TGTGCCAGCAGTCGTCTCAACCCGGGACAGGGATGGGAAAAACTGTTTTTT CASSRLNPGQGWEKLFF
NA NA TRBJ1-1 TRBV30 TGTGCCTGGAGTGTACGTCGGGGGATGAACACTGAAGCTTTCTTT CAWSVRRGMNTEAFF
NA TRBD1 TRBJ1-2 TRBV6-1 TGTGCCAGCAGTGGGACAGGATTGACTAACTATGGTTACACCTTC CASSGTGLTNYGYTF
NA NA TRBJ2-3 TRBV4-1 TGCGCCAGCAGCCAAGTTGTAGGGGGGGGGACAGATACGCAGTATTTT CASSQVVGGGTDTQYF
NA TRBD1 TRBJ2-1 TRBV6-5 TGTGCCAGCAGTTACGTCCCGGGACAGGGGAGTGAGCAGTTCTTC CASSYVPGQGSEQFF
NA NA TRBJ2-1 TRBV10-2 TGCGCCAGCAGTGAGGGGGCGGGGTCATACAATGAGCAGTTCTTC CASSEGAGSYNEQFF
NA TRBD1 TRBJ1-1 TRBV4-2 TGTGCCAGCAGCCAAGGAGGGGGCGCAGGTACTGAAGCTTTCTTT CASSQGGGAGTEAFF
few NA TRBJ1-5 TRBV4-2 TGTGCCAGCAGCCAAGAAATGCCAGCGGGCAATCAGCCCCAGCATTTT CASSQEMPAGNQPQHF
few TRBD1 TRBJ1-1 TRBV6-1 TGTGCCAGCAGTGAATTGACAGGGGTGAGGACTGAAGCTTTCTTT CASSELTGVRTEAFF
NA NA TRBJ2-7 TRBV28 TGTGCCAGCAGTTTAAAAGGGGGAATGTTCGAGCAGTACTTC CASSLKGGMFEQYF
NA TRBD1 TRBJ1-4 TRBV7-9 TGTGCCAGCACCGAGGCAGGACAGGGCGAAAAACTGTTTTTT CASTEAGQGEKLFF
NA TRBD2 TRBJ2-7 TRBV7-8 TGTGCCAGCAGCTCGGGAGGAGTCGAGTACTTC CASSSGGVEYF
NA NA TRBJ2-7 TRBV5-1 TGCGCCAGCAGGCAGACAGGGACTTCCTACGAGCAGTACTTC CASRQTGTSYEQYF
NA NA TRBJ2-7 TRBV4-1 TGCGCCAGCAGCCAGAGGGCTAGTCGGAGAGTTGACGAGCAGTACTTC CASSQRASRRVDEQYF
NA TRBD1 TRBJ1-2 TRBV30 TGTGCCTGGAGTGTCAGGGGGCATGGCTACACCTTC CAWSVRGHGYTF
NA TRBD1 TRBJ1-4 TRBV27 TGTGCCAGCAGTTTGGGACAGGTTCGGGGTGAAAAACTGTTTTTT CASSLGQVRGEKLFF
NA TRBD2 TRBJ2-1 TRBV4-1 TGCGCCAGCAGCCAAGATCGAAGCGGGAGATCCCCCTACAATGAGCAGTTCTTC CASSQDRSGRSPYNEQFF
NA TRBD1 TRBJ2-2 TRBV6-1 TGTGCCAGCAGTGAAAAATGGACAGGGGGGATCGGGGAGCTGTTTTTT CASSEKWTGGIGELFF
NA TRBD1 TRBJ2-1 TRBV2 TGTGCCAGCAGTGGTGCCGGGACAGGGAGCTCCTACAATGAGCAGTTCTTC CASSGAGTGSSYNEQFF
NA TRBD1 TRBJ2-5 TRBV11-2 TGTGCCAGCAGCTTACTCCGACAGGGGGTTCGAGAGACCCAGTACTTC CASSLLRQGVRETQYF